By share of the sample, the clone carrying this T cell receptor beta chain is medium-sized. What it binds is unknown. These data come from a study of metastatic and nonmetastatic thyroid tumors. Study at large: Repertoire comparison spanned blood and tumor or nodule tissue of malignant and benign thyroid patients. Findings of the study overall: When malignant thyroid tumors were compared with benign nodules, TCR beta diversity was reportedly significantly higher in the malignant tumors. This held in both blood and tumor samples.

Under the authors' procedure: A classifier for distant metastasis in papillary thyroid cancer was constructed using CDR3 differences observed across clinicopathological groups. From the PCR reads, TCRdb re-called clones with MiXCR. These V and J calls rely on TCRdb rather than the paper's analysis. The sample includes 5,000 or so clones, roughly 19% of them seen just once. Patients were all untreated before their thyroid surgery. This receptor was identified in a female donor with papillary thyroid cancer or a benign thyroid nodule (not recorded which). Some clones in this sample may be carry-over from other donors' samples. Sequencing was carried out using adjacent normal tissue.

The CDR3 region is CSAREDRGRPQHF. CDR3 in DNA: TGCAGTGCTAGAGAGGACAGGGGACGGCCCCAGCATTTT. This chain joins TRBV20-1 and TRBJ1-5; 9 bases align to TRBD1. Germline trimming cut 0 bases from V and 9 bases from J; bases unmatched to any gene: 3. This CDR3 is built from 13 residues. Germline CDR1 reads DFQATT; CDR2 reads SNEGSKA (reference sequence).